Below, one T cell receptor beta chain is given with its context. Its specificity is not known. This entry comes from a study of glioma-infiltrating T cells. Amplification of TCR alpha and beta CDR3 regions from RNA used iRepertoire nested multiplex PCR. For one-step reverse transcription and amplification, roughly 85-450 ng of tissue mRNA or PBMC total RNA was used. From the multiplex PCR reads, TCRdb called clonotypes with MiXCR, one entry per CDR3 protein. Counted here are 93,000 or so distinct CDR3 sequences, under 30% occurring once; the ten biggest clones make up less than 55%. General study results and limits: Only very few CDR3 sequences appeared in both tissue and blood. Above-expected tissue-blood divergence occurred in all gliomas, most in low-grade ones.

Sequencing was performed on glioma tissue, nonneoplastic brain tissue, or PBMCs (not recorded which). The TCR comes from a human donor with low-grade glioma or glioblastoma, undergoing nonglioma brain surgery, or in good health (not recorded which).

CDR3 nucleotides: TGTGCCAGTAGTCTCCTGGACAGGAACGCCTATGGCTACACCTTC. Its protein product is CASSLLDRNAYGYTF. The rearrangement uses TRBV19 and TRBJ1-2; 7 nucleotides line up with TRBD1. Looked up from germline, CDR1 is LNHDA and CDR2 is SQIVND (reference sequence). The CDR3 runs to 15 residues. Losses at the gene ends were 5 bases for V and 4 bases for J; bases not matched to a gene: 10.